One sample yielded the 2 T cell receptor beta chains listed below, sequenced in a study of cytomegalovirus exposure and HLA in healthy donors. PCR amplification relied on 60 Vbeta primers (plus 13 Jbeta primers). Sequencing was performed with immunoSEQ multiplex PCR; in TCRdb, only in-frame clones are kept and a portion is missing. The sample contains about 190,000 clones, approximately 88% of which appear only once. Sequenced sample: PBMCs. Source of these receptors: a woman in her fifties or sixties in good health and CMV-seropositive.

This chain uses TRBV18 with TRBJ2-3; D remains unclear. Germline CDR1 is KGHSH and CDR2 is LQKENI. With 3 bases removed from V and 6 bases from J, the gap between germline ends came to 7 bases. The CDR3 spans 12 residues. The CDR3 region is CASSPSADTQYF. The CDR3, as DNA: TGTGCCAGCTCACCTAGTGCGGATACGCAGTATTTT.

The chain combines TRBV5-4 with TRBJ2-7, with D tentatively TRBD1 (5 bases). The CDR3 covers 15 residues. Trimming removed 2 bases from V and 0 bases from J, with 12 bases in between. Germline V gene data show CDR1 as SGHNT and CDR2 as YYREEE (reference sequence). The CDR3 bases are TGTGCCAGCAGCTTTGCCGCAGGGAACTCCTACGAGCAGTACTTC. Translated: CASSFAAGNSYEQYF.